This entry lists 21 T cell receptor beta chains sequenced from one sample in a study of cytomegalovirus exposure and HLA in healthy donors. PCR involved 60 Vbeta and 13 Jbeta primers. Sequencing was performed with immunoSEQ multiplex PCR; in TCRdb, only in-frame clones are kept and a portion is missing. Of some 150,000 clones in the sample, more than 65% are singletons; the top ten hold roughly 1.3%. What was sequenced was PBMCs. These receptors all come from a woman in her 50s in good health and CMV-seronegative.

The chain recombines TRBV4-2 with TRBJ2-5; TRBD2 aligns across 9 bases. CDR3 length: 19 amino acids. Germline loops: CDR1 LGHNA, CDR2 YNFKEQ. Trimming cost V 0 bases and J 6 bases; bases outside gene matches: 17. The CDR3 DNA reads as TGTGCCAGCAGCCAAGATTCCCTTGGGGGTAGCGGGAGTGGCAAGACCCAGTACTTC. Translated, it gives CASSQDSLGGSGSGKTQYF.

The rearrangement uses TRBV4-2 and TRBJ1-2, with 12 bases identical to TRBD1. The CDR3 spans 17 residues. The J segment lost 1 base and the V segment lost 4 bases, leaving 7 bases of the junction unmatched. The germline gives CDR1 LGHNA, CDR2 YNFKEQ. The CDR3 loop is CASSPRDRGPSNYGYTF. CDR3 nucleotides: TGTGCCAGCAGCCCTCGGGACAGGGGGCCAAGTAACTATGGCTACACCTTC.

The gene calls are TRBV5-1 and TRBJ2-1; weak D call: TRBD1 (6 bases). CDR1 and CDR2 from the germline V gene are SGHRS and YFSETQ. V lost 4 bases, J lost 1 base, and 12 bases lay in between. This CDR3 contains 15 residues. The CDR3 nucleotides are TGCGCCAGCAGCCCAGGGGTTGGGTCCTACAATGAGCAGTTCTTC. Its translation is CASSPGVGSYNEQFF.

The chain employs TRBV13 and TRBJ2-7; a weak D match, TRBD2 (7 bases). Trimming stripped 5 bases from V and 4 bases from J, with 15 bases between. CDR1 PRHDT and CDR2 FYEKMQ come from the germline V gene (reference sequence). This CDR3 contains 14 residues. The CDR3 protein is CASSPGRGAYEQYF. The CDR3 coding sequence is TGTGCCAGCAGCCCCGGACGGGGGGCTTACGAGCAGTACTTC.

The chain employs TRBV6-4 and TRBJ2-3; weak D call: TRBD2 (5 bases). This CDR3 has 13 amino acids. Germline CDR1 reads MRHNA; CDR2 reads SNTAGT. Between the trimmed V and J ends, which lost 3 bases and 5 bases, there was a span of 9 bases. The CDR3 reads CASSEPGIDTQYF. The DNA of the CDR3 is TGTGCCAGCAGTGAGCCGGGAATAGATACGCAGTATTTT.

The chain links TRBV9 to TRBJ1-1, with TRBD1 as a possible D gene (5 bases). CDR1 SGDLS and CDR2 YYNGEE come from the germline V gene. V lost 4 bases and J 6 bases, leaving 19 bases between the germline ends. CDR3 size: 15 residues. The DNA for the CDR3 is TGTGCCAGCAGCCTCTTGGGGACTCCTAACGCTGAAGCTTTCTTT. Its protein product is CASSLLGTPNAEAFF.

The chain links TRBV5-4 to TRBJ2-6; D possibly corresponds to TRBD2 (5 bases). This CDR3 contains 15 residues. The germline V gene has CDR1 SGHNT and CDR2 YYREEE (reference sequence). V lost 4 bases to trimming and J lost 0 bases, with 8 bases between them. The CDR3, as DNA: TGTGCCAGCAGCCAAGGACTCTCTGGGGCCAACGTCCTGACTTTC. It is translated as CASSQGLSGANVLTF.

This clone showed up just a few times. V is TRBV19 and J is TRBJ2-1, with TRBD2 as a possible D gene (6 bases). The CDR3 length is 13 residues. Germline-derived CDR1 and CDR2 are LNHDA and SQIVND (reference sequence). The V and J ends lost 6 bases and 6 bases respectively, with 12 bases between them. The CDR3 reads CASRERLVNEQFF. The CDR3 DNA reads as TGTGCCAGTAGGGAGAGACTAGTCAATGAGCAGTTCTTC.

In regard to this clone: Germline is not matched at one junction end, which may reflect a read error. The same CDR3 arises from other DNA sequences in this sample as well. CDR3 sequence (DNA): TGCGCCAGCAGCTCCTTTGGGAGGGGAGGACGAGACGCCATATATTTT. This encodes CASSSFGRGGRDAIYF. The chain is built from TRBV11-2 and TRBJ1-3; TRBD1 might be the D (5 bases). The CDR3 is 16 amino acids. Per the germline V gene, CDR1 is SGHAT and CDR2 is FQNNGV.

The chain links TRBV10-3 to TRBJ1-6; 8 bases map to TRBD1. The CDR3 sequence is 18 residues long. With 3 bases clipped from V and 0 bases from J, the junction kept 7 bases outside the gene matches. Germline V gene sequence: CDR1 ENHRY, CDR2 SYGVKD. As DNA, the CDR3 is TGTGCCATCAGTGAACAGGGGGGGGACAGCTCCTATAATTCACCCCTCCACTTT. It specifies CAISEQGGDSSYNSPLHF.

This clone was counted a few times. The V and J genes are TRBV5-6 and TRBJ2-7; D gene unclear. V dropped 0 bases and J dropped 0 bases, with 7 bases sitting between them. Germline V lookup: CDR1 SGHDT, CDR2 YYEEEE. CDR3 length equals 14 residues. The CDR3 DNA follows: TGTGCCAGCAGCTTGGTAGATTTCTCCTACGAGCAGTACTTC. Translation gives CASSLVDFSYEQYF.

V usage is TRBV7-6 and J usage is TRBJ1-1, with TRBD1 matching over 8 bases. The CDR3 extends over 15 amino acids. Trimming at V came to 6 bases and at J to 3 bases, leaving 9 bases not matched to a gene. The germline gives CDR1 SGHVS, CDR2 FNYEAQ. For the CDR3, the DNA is TGTGCCAGCAGTACTAGGACAGGGAGGGACACTGAAGCTTTCTTT. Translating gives CASSTRTGRDTEAFF.

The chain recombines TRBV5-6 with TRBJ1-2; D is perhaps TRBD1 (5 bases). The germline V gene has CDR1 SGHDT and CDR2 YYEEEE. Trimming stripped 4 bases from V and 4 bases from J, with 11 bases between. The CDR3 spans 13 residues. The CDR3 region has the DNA TGTGCCAGCAGCCCCGACAGTGTCTATGGCTACACCTTC. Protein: CASSPDSVYGYTF.

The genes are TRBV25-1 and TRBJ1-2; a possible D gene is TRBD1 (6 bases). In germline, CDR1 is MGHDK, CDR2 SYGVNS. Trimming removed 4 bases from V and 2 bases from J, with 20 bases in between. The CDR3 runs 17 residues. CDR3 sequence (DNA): TGTGCCAGCAGTGCCTCCTACGGGGGGCGCTTGAACTATGGCTACACCTTC. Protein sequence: CASSASYGGRLNYGYTF.

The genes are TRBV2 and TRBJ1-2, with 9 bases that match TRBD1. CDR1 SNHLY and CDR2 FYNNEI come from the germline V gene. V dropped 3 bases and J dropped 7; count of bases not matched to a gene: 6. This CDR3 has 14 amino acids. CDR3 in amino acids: CASSEGTGLGGYTF. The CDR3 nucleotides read TGTGCCAGCAGTGAGGGGACAGGGTTAGGTGGCTACACCTTC.

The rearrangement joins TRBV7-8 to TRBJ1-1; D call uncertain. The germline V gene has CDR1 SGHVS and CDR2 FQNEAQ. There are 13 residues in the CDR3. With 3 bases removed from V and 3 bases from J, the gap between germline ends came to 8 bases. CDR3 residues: CASSFVTDTEAFF. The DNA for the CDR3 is TGTGCCAGCAGCTTCGTTACGGACACTGAAGCTTTCTTT.

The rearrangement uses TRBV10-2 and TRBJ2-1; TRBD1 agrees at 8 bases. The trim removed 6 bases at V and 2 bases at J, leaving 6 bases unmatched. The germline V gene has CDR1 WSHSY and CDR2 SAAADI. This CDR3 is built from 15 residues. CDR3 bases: TGCGCCAGCAGCGATACAGGGGGGACCTACAATGAGCAGTTCTTC. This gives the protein CASSDTGGTYNEQFF.

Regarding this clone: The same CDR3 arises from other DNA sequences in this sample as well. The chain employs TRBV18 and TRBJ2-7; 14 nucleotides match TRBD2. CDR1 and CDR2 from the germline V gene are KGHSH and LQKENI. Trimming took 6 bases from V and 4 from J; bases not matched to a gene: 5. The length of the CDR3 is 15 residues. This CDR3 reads CASSPRTSGGYEQYF. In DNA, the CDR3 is TGTGCCAGCTCTCCCCGGACTAGCGGGGGGTACGAGCAGTACTTC.

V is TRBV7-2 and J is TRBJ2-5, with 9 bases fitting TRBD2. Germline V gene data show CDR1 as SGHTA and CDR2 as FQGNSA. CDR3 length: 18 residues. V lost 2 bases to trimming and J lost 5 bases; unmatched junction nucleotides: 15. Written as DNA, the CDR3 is TGTGCCAGCAGCTTAAGGGGTAGCGGGGGTGGCCATAGGGAGACCCAGTACTTC. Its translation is CASSLRGSGGGHRETQYF.

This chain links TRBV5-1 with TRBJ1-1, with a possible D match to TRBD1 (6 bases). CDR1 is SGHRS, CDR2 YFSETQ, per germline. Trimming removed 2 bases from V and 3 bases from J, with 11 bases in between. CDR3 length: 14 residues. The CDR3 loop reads CASSLMTGHTEAFF. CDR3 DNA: TGCGCCAGCAGCTTAATGACAGGACACACTGAAGCTTTCTTT.

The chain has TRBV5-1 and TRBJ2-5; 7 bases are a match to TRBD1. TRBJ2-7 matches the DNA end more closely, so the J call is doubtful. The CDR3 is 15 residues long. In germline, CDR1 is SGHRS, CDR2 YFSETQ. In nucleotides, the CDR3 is TGCGCCAGCAGTACCCAGGGACAGCTTTCCTACGAGCAGTACTTC. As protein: CASSTQGQLSYEQYF.